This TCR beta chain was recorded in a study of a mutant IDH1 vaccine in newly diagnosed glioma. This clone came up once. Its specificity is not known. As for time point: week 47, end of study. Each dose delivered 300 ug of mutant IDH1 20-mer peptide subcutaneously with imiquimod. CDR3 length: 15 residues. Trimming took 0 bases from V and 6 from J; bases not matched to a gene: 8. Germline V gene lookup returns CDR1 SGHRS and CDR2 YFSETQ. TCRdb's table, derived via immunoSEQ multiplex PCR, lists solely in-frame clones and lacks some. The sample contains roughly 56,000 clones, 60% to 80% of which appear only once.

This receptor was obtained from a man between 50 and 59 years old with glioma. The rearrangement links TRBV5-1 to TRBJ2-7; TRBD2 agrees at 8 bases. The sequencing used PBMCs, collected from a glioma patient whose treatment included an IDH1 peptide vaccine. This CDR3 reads CASSLESSGYSEQYF. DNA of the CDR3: TGCGCCAGCAGCTTGGAGTCTAGCGGGTATAGCGAGCAGTACTTC.